Shown below are 18 T cell receptor beta chains from a single sample sequenced in a study of blood T cell repertoires in COVID-19. The method was immunoSEQ multiplex PCR; TCRdb's version includes in-frame clones alone and lacks a portion of them. Among 55,000 to 75,000 clones listed, about 81% were seen once. Sequenced input: peripheral blood. These receptors all stem from a human donor in a cohort sampled during active COVID-19.

The chain employs TRBV28 and TRBJ2-7, with 8 bases identical to TRBD2. Germline V CDR1 and CDR2: MDHEN, SYDVKM. The CDR3 has 15 residues. J lost 3 bases, V lost 3 bases, and 7 bases had no gene match. CDR3 sequence (DNA): TGTGCCAGCAGTTTTCCTCGGCGGGAGGACTACGAGCAGTACTTC. Translating gives CASSFPRREDYEQYF.

The V and J genes are TRBV19 and TRBJ2-4; no reliable D call. The V and J ends lost 4 bases and 6 bases respectively, with 13 bases between them. Germline V gives CDR1 LNHDA, CDR2 SQIVND (reference sequence). CDR3 length: 14 residues. CDR3: CASSTGYTTNIQYF. The CDR3 nucleotides read TGTGCCAGTAGTACCGGTTATACTACAAACATTCAGTACTTC. The complete variable domain, with remaining parts taken from reference TRBV19 and TRBJ2-4, reads DGGITQSPKYLFRKEGQNVTLSCEQNLNHDAMYWYRQDPGQGLRLIYYSQIVNDFQKGDIAEGYSVSREKKESFPLTVTSAQKNPTAFYLCASSTGYTTNIQYFGAGTRLSVL.

The chain has TRBV4-3 and TRBJ2-5; a weak D match, TRBD2 (5 bases). V lost 0 bases and J lost 3, with 8 bases in between. The germline gives CDR1 LGHNA, CDR2 YSLEER. This CDR3 has 14 residues. The CDR3 protein is CASSQDRREETQYF. For the CDR3, the DNA is TGCGCCAGCAGCCAAGATCGGCGGGAAGAGACCCAGTACTTC.

The chain has TRBV6-1 and TRBJ2-7; 11 bases map to TRBD2. Trimming removed 9 bases from V and 1 base from J; junction bases left unmatched: 8. The CDR3 has 15 amino acids. Germline V gives CDR1 MNHNS, CDR2 SASEGT. The CDR3 region is CASRILAGGSYEQYF. The CDR3 nucleotides are TGTGCCAGTCGAATCCTAGCGGGAGGTTCCTACGAGCAGTACTTC.

This clone has a handful of counts. This chain connects TRBV5-6 to TRBJ1-1; maybe TRBD1 (6 bases). Germline values: CDR1 SGHDT, CDR2 YYEEEE. Between the trimmed V and J ends, which lost 2 bases and 0 bases, there was a span of 11 bases. The CDR3 length is 15 residues. CDR3 region: CASSLMTGLNTEAFF. DNA for the CDR3: TGTGCCAGCAGCTTAATGACAGGCCTGAACACTGAAGCTTTCTTT.

This chain joins TRBV6-6 and TRBJ2-7; 7 bases fit TRBD2. V gave up 8 bases and J gave up 0 bases; unmatched junction bases: 10. CDR1 and CDR2 (germline): MNHNY, SVGAGI (reference sequence). The CDR3 has 15 residues. The CDR3 is CASADGEGFSYEQYF. The CDR3 DNA reads TGTGCCAGCGCAGATGGGGAGGGCTTCTCCTACGAGCAGTACTTC.

The V and J genes are TRBV24-1 and TRBJ2-5; 8 bases are a match to TRBD2. This CDR3 contains 14 residues. The junction had 4 bases not matched to a gene; V was cut back by 6 bases and J by 2 bases. CDR1 and CDR2 from the germline V gene are KGHDR and SFDVKD. The CDR3 DNA reads as TGTGCCACCAGTCGAGCGGGGGCTCAAGAGACCCAGTACTTC. Its protein is CATSRAGAQETQYF.

V and J are TRBV6-6 and TRBJ2-2, with 7 bases matching TRBD2. CDR3 length: 13 amino acids. The V gene end was trimmed by 2 bases and the J gene end by 6 bases; junction bases not matched to a gene: 0. Germline-derived CDR1 and CDR2 are MNHNY and SVGAGI (reference sequence). The CDR3 DNA sequence: TGTGCCAGCAGTTACGCGGGGGCCGGGGAGCTGTTTTTT. It specifies CASSYAGAGELFF.

This chain uses TRBV28 with TRBJ1-6; D is perhaps TRBD1 (5 bases). CDR1 and CDR2 from the germline V gene are MDHEN and SYDVKM. Between the trimmed V and J ends, which lost 4 bases and 7 bases, there was a span of 11 bases. The CDR3 extends over 14 amino acids. The CDR3 region is CASSSTGLNSPLHF. CDR3 nucleotide sequence: TGTGCCAGCAGTTCGACGGGACTGAATTCACCCCTCCACTTT. Using reference TRBV28 and TRBJ1-6 for the parts outside the CDR3, the full variable domain is DVKVTQSSRYLVKRTGEKVFLECVQDMDHENMFWYRQDPGLGLRLIYFSYDVKMKEKGDIPEGYSVSREKKERFSLILESASTNQTSMYLCASSSTGLNSPLHFGNGTRLTVT.

The chain combines TRBV18 with TRBJ2-2; 7 bases line up with TRBD2. Per germline, CDR1 KGHSH and CDR2 LQKENI. After removal of 3 bases from V and 4 bases from J, the junction contained 8 bases not matched to a gene. The CDR3 is 16 residues long. CDR3 protein: CASSPARLAATGELFF. The CDR3, as DNA: TGTGCCAGCTCACCCGCCCGACTAGCAGCCACCGGGGAGCTGTTTTTT.

The chain uses TRBV5-1 and TRBJ1-2; no clear D gene. The CDR3 is 14 amino acids. V dropped 0 bases and J dropped 4 bases, with 10 bases sitting between them. Germline lookup yields CDR1 SGHRS and CDR2 YFSETQ. The CDR3 here is CASSLEGASYGYTF. DNA for the CDR3: TGCGCCAGCAGCTTGGAGGGAGCGAGCTATGGCTACACCTTC.

Note on this clone: Other DNA sequences of this sample code for an identical CDR3. The chain is built from TRBV28 and TRBJ2-7, with unresolved D. The CDR3 loop spans 12 amino acids. Deletions cut 4 bases from V and 1 base from J, with 5 bases between. CDR1 is MDHEN and CDR2 is SYDVKM in the germline V gene. CDR3 DNA: TGTGCCAGCAGTTCCCCATCCTACGAGCAGTACTTC. As protein: CASSSPSYEQYF.

This clone was seen only a few times. The chain links TRBV7-9 to TRBJ2-2, with D possibly being TRBD2 (5 bases). The CDR3 covers 15 residues. Between the trimmed V and J ends, which lost 6 bases and 3 bases, there was a span of 14 bases. Germline-derived CDR1 and CDR2 are SEHNR and FQNEAQ (reference sequence). CDR3 nucleotides: TGTGCCAGCAGTGATATCGGCGGGTACACCGGGGAGCTGTTTTTT. Translation gives CASSDIGGYTGELFF. The full variable domain, in which reference TRBV7-9 and TRBJ2-2 provide the parts outside the CDR3, is DTGVSQNPRHKITKRGQNVTFRCDPISEHNRLYWYRQTLGQGPEFLTYFQNEAQLEKSRLLSDRFSAERPKGSFSTLEIQRTEQGDSAMYLCASSDIGGYTGELFFGEGSRLTVL.

V and J are TRBV6-1 and TRBJ2-3; D unresolved. The germline V and J ends were trimmed by 2 bases and 0 bases, with 6 bases remaining between them. The CDR3 spans 14 residues. Per germline, CDR1 MNHNS and CDR2 SASEGT. CDR3 bases: TGTGCCAGCAGTGAATGGCCTAGCACAGATACGCAGTATTTT. It codes for CASSEWPSTDTQYF.

In its sample, this clone was seen a few times. The chain has TRBV5-1 and TRBJ2-1; maybe TRBD2 (6 bases). The CDR3 is made up of 17 amino acids. V dropped 2 bases and J dropped 2 bases, with 17 bases sitting between them. Germline-derived CDR1 and CDR2 are SGHRS and YFSETQ. Written as DNA, the CDR3 is TGCGCCAGCAGCTTTGGGAACCCTAGCGTTCCCTACAATGAGCAGTTCTTC. This gives the protein CASSFGNPSVPYNEQFF.

The genes are TRBV9 and TRBJ2-2, with 8 positions matching TRBD2. Trimming took 0 bases from V and 5 from J; bases not matched to a gene: 9. The CDR3 has 17 amino acids. CDR1 SGDLS and CDR2 YYNGEE come from the germline V gene. The CDR3 DNA follows: TGTGCCAGCAGCGTAGGACGGGGGACTAGACGGACCGGGGAGCTGTTTTTT. This translates into CASSVGRGTRRTGELFF.

The chain couples TRBV6-5 to TRBJ2-2, with D maybe TRBD1 (5 bases). CDR1 and CDR2 from the germline V gene are MNHEY and SVGAGI. The CDR3 is 15 residues long. Trimming shortened V by 0 bases and J by 4 bases, and 9 bases separated the two germline ends. In DNA form, the CDR3 reads TGTGCCAGCAGTTACTCGGACCAGGGCACCGGGGAGCTGTTTTTT. Translating it yields CASSYSDQGTGELFF.

The CDR3 loop is CASSLAQDTEAFF. In DNA form, the CDR3 reads TGTGCCAGCAGCTTAGCGCAGGACACTGAAGCTTTCTTT. The chain links TRBV7-3 to TRBJ1-1; D is unclear. The CDR3 extends over 13 amino acids. V was trimmed by 2 bases and J by 3 bases, leaving 7 bases between them. Germline V lookup: CDR1 SGHTA, CDR2 FQGTGA.